Shown below are 3 T cell receptor beta chains from a single sample sequenced in a study of blood T cell repertoires in COVID-19 (dated by TCRdb to the early 2020s). The library was generated by the immunoSEQ multiplex PCR assay. TCRdb holds this immuneACCESS table with in-frame rearrangements only. Some clones are missing; in checked studies, unresolved V genes explain under half, and the rest has no known cause. Present in this sample are over 250,000 clones, 80% to 90% of which were seen just once. The top ten hold over 2% of the sample. Sequencing was performed on PBMCs or T cells enriched from blood (not recorded which). Every receptor here comes from a woman younger than 30 who had recovered from COVID-19.

This clone has only one observation. The CDR3 here is CASSLTASTDTQYF. The CDR3 DNA reads TGTGCCAGCAGCTTGACAGCTAGCACAGATACGCAGTATTTT. The rearrangement uses TRBV7-9 and TRBJ2-3; the D gene is possibly TRBD1 (5 bases). Trimming left V 3 bases short and J 0 bases short, with 7 bases between. The CDR3 spans 14 residues. Germline V gene sequence: CDR1 SEHNR, CDR2 FQNEAQ (reference sequence).

This clone was counted at least ten times. The rearrangement joins TRBV4-2 to TRBJ1-3, with D hard to call. Trimming shortened V by 2 bases and J by 0 bases, and 8 bases separated the two germline ends. CDR3 size: 15 residues. Germline assignment: CDR1 LGHNA and CDR2 YNFKEQ. The CDR3 DNA follows: TGTGCCAGCAGCCAATCAGAAAGCTCTGGAAACACCATATATTTT. Translated: CASSQSESSGNTIYF.

This clone was detected once. The chain links TRBV19 to TRBJ2-1, with 11 bases aligning to TRBD2. Trimming cost V 3 bases and J 2 bases; bases outside gene matches: 0. The CDR3 loop spans 15 amino acids. The germline V gene has CDR1 LNHDA and CDR2 SQIVND (reference sequence). CDR3: CASSISGGAYNEQFF. The CDR3 DNA follows: TGTGCCAGTAGTATTAGCGGGGGGGCCTACAATGAGCAGTTCTTC.